These 20 T cell receptor beta chains share one sample of origin, sequenced in a study of T-cell reconstitution after alpha-beta-depleted transplantation in children. Preparation of the TCRbeta library used unique molecular identifiers. TCRdb analysed the PCR reads with MiXCR anew, one entry per CDR3 protein. The data hold around 600,000 distinct CDR3 sequences, with approximately 22% observed a single time. This material consisted of PBMCs, mostly from graft donor cells, taken 360 days after TCRalphabeta/CD19-depleted stem cell transplant. Receptors were obtained from a boy in the first two years of life who had a stem cell transplant for acute myeloid leukemia, so the T cells may come from the graft donor.

This clonotype was seen a handful of times. This sequence joins TRBV12-3 or TRBV12-4 and TRBJ1-2, with a tentative D call TRBD1 (5 bases). V shed 3 bases and J shed 5 bases, with 10 bases lying between them. This CDR3 is 13 amino acids long. The CDR3 spells CASSFSGRYGYTF. The CDR3 DNA follows: TGTGCCAGCAGTTTCTCGGGACGGTATGGCTACACCTTC.

The rearrangement uses TRBV12-3 or TRBV12-4 and TRBJ1-3; TRBD1 might be the D (5 bases). The CDR3 is 14 amino acids. V lost 3 bases to trimming and J lost 4 bases, with 10 bases between them. CDR3 loop: CASSFWGSGNTIYF. CDR3 nucleotides: TGTGCCAGCAGTTTTTGGGGGAGCGGAAACACCATATATTTT.

This clonotype appeared a few times. J is TRBJ2-1 and V is TRBV7-2; D is perhaps TRBD2 (5 bases). Per the germline V gene, CDR1 is SGHTA and CDR2 is FQGNSA. V gave up 7 bases and J gave up 9 bases, with 16 bases separating them. The CDR3 runs to 13 residues. The CDR3 DNA reads TGTGCCAGCACCCCAAGTCCGGGGAGTGAGCAGTTCTTC. It translates to CASTPSPGSEQFF.

In its sample, this clonotype was seen many times. This chain connects TRBV20-1 to TRBJ2-1, with D hard to call. This CDR3 region has 16 residues. Trimming shortened V by 1 base and J by 0 bases, and 13 bases separated the two germline ends. Germline lookup yields CDR1 DFQATT and CDR2 SNEGSKA (reference sequence). The CDR3 reads CSARGTTQGSYNEQFF. The CDR3 region has the DNA TGCAGTGCTAGAGGCACAACCCAAGGCTCCTACAATGAGCAGTTCTTC.

The chain employs TRBV2 and TRBJ2-3; possibly TRBD1 or TRBD2 for D (5 bases each). V gave up 6 bases and J gave up 6 bases, with 16 bases separating them. CDR1 is SNHLY and CDR2 is FYNNEI in the germline V gene. This CDR3 region has 14 residues. The CDR3 coding sequence is TGTGCCAGCAGCCGGGACCGGCAATCGGATACGCAGTATTTT. Translation: CASSRDRQSDTQYF.

This rearrangement joins TRBV20-1 to TRBJ1-2; 9 positions match TRBD1. The CDR3 has 15 amino acids. The germline V gene encodes CDR1 DFQATT and CDR2 SNEGSKA (reference sequence). After removal of 5 bases from V and 3 bases from J, the junction contained 10 bases not matched to a gene. The CDR3 loop reads CSARDRVLLDYGYTF. CDR3 nucleotides: TGCAGTGCTCGGGACAGGGTTCTTCTTGACTATGGCTACACCTTC.

V and J are TRBV9 and TRBJ2-6; 7 bases agree with TRBD1. The ends lost 4 bases at V and 4 bases at J; junction bases unmatched: 5. Germline V lookup: CDR1 SGDLS, CDR2 YYNGEE. The CDR3 has 15 amino acids. CDR3 in DNA: TGTGCCAGCAGCATGACAGGGACCGGGGCCAACGTCCTGACTTTC. This sequence encodes CASSMTGTGANVLTF.

In its sample, this clonotype was seen a few times. V is TRBV4-3 and J is TRBJ2-1, with D maybe TRBD2 (6 bases). The germline V and J ends were trimmed by 1 base and 3 bases, with 16 bases remaining between them. The CDR3 is 17 residues long. CDR1 and CDR2 (germline): LGHNA, YSLEER. The CDR3 sequence: CASSQALSRDFYNEQFF. For the CDR3, the DNA is TGCGCCAGCAGCCAAGCTCTTTCCCGGGACTTCTACAATGAGCAGTTCTTC.

This clonotype was recorded many times. The rearrangement links TRBV12-3 or TRBV12-4 to TRBJ2-7; 7 bases match TRBD1. CDR3 length: 14 residues. The V and J ends lost 4 bases and 4 bases, in that order; junction bases with no gene match: 7. CDR3 protein: CASSSDRNHYEQYV. The CDR3 bases are TGTGCCAGCAGTTCGGACAGGAACCATTACGAGCAGTACGTC.

The chain employs TRBV12-3 or TRBV12-4 and TRBJ1-1; D unresolved. Trimming removed 2 bases from V and 8 bases from J, with 9 bases in between. The length of the CDR3 is 12 residues. CDR3: CASSLWRQEAFF. Here the CDR3 DNA reads TGTGCCAGCAGTTTATGGCGGCAAGAAGCTTTCTTT.

The chain carries TRBV7-3 and TRBJ2-3; 9 bases line up with TRBD2. Germline V lookup: CDR1 SGHTA, CDR2 FQGTGA. After removal of 6 bases from V and 3 bases from J, the junction contained 4 bases not matched to a gene. This CDR3 is built from 14 residues. CDR3 protein: CASRVAGATDTQYF. The CDR3 DNA follows: TGTGCCAGCAGGGTAGCGGGGGCGACAGATACGCAGTATTTT.

This clonotype was detected many times. The V and J genes are TRBV20-1 and TRBJ1-6, with D possibly being TRBD1 (6 bases). Trimming pared 3 bases from V and 10 bases from J, leaving 16 bases between. Germline V gives CDR1 DFQATT, CDR2 SNEGSKA (reference sequence). The CDR3 is 14 amino acids. The CDR3 here is CSASLRQADSPLHF. The CDR3 DNA reads as TGCAGTGCTAGCCTGAGACAGGCCGACTCACCCCTCCACTTT.

This chain uses TRBV4-2 with TRBJ2-2, with D unclear. Trimming removed 1 base at V and 6 bases at J, with 9 bases between. The CDR3 runs to 14 residues. CDR1 is LGHNA, CDR2 YNFKEQ, per germline. This CDR3 is CASSQVETPGELFF. CDR3 coding DNA: TGTGCCAGCAGCCAAGTTGAGACCCCCGGGGAGCTGTTTTTT.

The CDR3 sequence: CASRYGGWTVPYEQYV. The CDR3, as DNA: TGTGCCAGCAGGTACGGTGGTTGGACCGTCCCATACGAGCAGTACGTC. This chain uses TRBV4-2 with TRBJ2-7, with D uncertain. The CDR3 runs 16 residues. CDR1 is LGHNA, CDR2 YNFKEQ, per germline. V lost 6 bases, J lost 4 bases, and 22 bases lay in between.

This clonotype was picked up many times. The rearrangement uses TRBV29-1 and TRBJ1-1, with D perhaps TRBD1 (5 bases). Germline V gives CDR1 SQVTM, CDR2 ANQGSEA. This CDR3 has 13 amino acids. Trimming pared 2 bases from V and 6 bases from J, leaving 13 bases between. The CDR3 sequence: CSVELDTRAEAFF. In DNA form, the CDR3 reads TGCAGCGTTGAATTGGACACCCGGGCTGAAGCTTTCTTT.

In this sample, this clonotype turned up once. The chain uses TRBV28 and TRBJ2-5; D uncertain. Trimming shortened V by 4 bases and J by 2 bases, and 20 bases separated the two germline ends. Germline V gives CDR1 MDHEN, CDR2 SYDVKM. This CDR3 has 17 residues. In DNA, the CDR3 is TGTGCCAGCAGTTCGCGCCCCGGCTTGCCCGCACAAGAGACCCAGTACTTC. This gives the protein CASSSRPGLPAQETQYF.

This clonotype was detected many times. The chain uses TRBV12-3 or TRBV12-4 and TRBJ1-2; D remains unclear. The CDR3 is made up of 14 amino acids. V gave up 1 base and J gave up 5 bases, with 11 bases separating them. CDR3 nucleotides: TGTGCCAGCAGTTTAGGCGCAACGGCGTATGGCTACACCTTC. Its translation: CASSLGATAYGYTF.

The chain couples TRBV12-3 or TRBV12-4 to TRBJ2-7; D is possibly TRBD1 (5 bases). The CDR3 is 12 residues long. The V gene lost 3 bases and the J gene lost 4 bases, with 7 bases spanning the gap. CDR3 protein: CASSFGQYEQYV. The CDR3 region has the DNA TGTGCCAGCAGTTTCGGACAATACGAGCAGTACGTC.

At least ten counts were recorded for this clonotype. CDR3 in DNA: TGTGCCAGCAGCCGACTGGGACGCGGGGGCGCTACCGGGGAGCTGTTTTTT. Translating gives CASSRLGRGGATGELFF. The genes are TRBV11-2 and TRBJ2-2, with D possibly TRBD2 on 7 matching bases. Per germline, CDR1 SGHAT and CDR2 FQNNGV. The CDR3 length is 17 residues. V lost 5 bases and J 5 bases, leaving 21 bases between the germline ends. The variable domain in full, completed from reference TRBV11-2 and TRBJ2-2, reads EAGVAQSPRYKIIEKRQSVAFWCNPISGHATLYWYQQILGQGPKLLIQFQNNGVVDDSQLPKDRFSAERLKGVDSTLKIQPAKLEDSAVYLCASSRLGRGGATGELFFGEGSRLTVL.

The V call is TRBV5-4, the J call TRBJ2-2; 9 nucleotides match TRBD2. This CDR3 region has 17 residues. Trimming cost V 1 base and J 2 bases; bases outside gene matches: 6. Germline CDR1 SGHNT, CDR2 YYREEE (reference sequence). The CDR3 nucleotides read TGTGCCAGCAGCTTGTTGTCGCTAGCGGGAAACACCGGGGAGCTGTTTTTT. The encoded protein is CASSLLSLAGNTGELFF.